The source of this T cell receptor beta chain is a study of blood T cell repertoires in COVID-19. Study-wide background: Sites across the United States, Italy and Spain contributed samples from acute and convalescent COVID-19. Sources were T cells, B-cell-depleted T cells, or PBMCs; the material itself was cDNA or gDNA.

Germline-derived CDR1 and CDR2 are MDHEN and SYDVKM. V dropped 1 base and J dropped 4 bases, with 8 bases sitting between them. The CDR3 runs to 14 residues. In the source study's methods: Amplification of reference gene primers was used by the study to estimate nucleated cell counts. Generated by immunoSEQ multiplex PCR, the TCRdb table keeps only in-frame clones and is missing some. V, J and clone size are taken as reported in that table, and D and trimming were inferred from the DNA itself. The top ten hold about 12% of the sample, which has about 130,000 clones, roughly 84% seen once. This sequence joins TRBV28 and TRBJ1-5; D remains unclear. The sample taken for sequencing was peripheral blood. This receptor was taken from a woman aged 25 to 45 who had recovered from COVID-19. CDR3 nucleotides: TGTGCCAGCAGTTTATTAGCGGGGAATCAGCCCCAGCATTTT. Translation gives CASSLLAGNQPQHF.